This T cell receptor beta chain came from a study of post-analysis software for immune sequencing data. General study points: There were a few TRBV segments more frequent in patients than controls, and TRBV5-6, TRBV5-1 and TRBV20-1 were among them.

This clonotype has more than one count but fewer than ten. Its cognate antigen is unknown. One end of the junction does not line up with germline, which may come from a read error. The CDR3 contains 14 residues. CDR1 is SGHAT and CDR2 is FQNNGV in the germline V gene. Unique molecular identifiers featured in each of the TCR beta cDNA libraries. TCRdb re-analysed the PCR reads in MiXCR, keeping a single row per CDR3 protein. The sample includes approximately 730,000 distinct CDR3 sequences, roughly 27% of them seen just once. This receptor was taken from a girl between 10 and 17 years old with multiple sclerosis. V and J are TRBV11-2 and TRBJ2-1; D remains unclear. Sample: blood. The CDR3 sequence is CASNLDVSSNEQFF. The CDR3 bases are TGTGCCAGCAACTTAGATGTTTCTTCGAATGAGCAGTTCTTC.